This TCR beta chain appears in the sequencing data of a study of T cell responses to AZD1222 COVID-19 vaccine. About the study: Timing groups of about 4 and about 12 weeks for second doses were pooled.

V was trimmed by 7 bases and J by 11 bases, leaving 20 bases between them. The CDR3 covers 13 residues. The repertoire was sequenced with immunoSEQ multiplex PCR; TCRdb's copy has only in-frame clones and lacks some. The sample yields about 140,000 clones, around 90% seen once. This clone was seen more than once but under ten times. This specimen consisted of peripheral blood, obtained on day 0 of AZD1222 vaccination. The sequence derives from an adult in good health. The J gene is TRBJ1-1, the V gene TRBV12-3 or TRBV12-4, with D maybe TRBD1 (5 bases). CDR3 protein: CASTQDSLDRAFF. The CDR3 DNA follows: TGTGCCAGCACCCAAGACAGTTTGGATCGGGCTTTCTTT.